The rows below give T cell receptor beta chains drawn from one sample of a study of blood T cells in healthy people across ages. From the 5' RACE reads, TCRdb called clonotypes with MiXCR, one entry per CDR3 protein. The repertoire includes roughly 700,000 distinct CDR3 sequences, 25% of them detected once, and under 10% sits in the top ten. The sample was also reused in another study, on T cells of mothers and their children.

The sequenced sample consisted of blood. All receptors come from a boy aged 5 to 17 in good health. The CDR3 runs from the conserved cysteine through the conserved F or W. The D gene is left open where the match is weak. Only part of the rows carry a size: once, few, many, or a class if the clone is expanded.

D gene	J gene	V gene	clone size	CDR3 protein	CDR3 DNA
TRBD2	TRBJ2-2	TRBV4-2	NA	CASSPGGANTGELFF	TGTGCCAGCAGCCCGGGGGGAGCGAACACCGGGGAGCTGTTTTTT
NA	TRBJ2-7	TRBV12-3/TRBV12-4	NA	CASSLWQGYEQYF	TGTGCCAGCAGTTTGTGGCAGGGTTACGAGCAGTACTTC
NA	TRBJ2-7	TRBV12-3/TRBV12-4	few	CASSPLRAGEYYEQYF	TGTGCCAGCAGTCCCCTTAGGGCAGGGGAGTACTACGAGCAGTACTTC
NA	TRBJ2-1	TRBV6-6	few	CASGKASVAYNEQFF	TGTGCCAGCGGAAAAGCTAGCGTAGCCTACAATGAGCAGTTCTTC
NA	TRBJ2-1	TRBV2	NA	CASKLQGNEQFF	TGTGCCAGCAAACTACAGGGCAATGAGCAGTTCTTC
TRBD2	TRBJ2-7	TRBV28	NA	CASRPGLATYEQYF	TGTGCCAGCAGACCGGGACTAGCCACCTACGAGCAGTACTTC
NA	TRBJ1-3	TRBV5-1	NA	CASSLDPKGSTGNTIYF	TGCGCCAGCAGCTTGGACCCGAAGGGAAGCACTGGAAACACCATATATTTT
NA	TRBJ2-5	TRBV4-3	NA	CASSPSSRETQYF	TGCGCCAGCAGCCCGTCTAGCCGGGAGACCCAGTACTTC
NA	TRBJ1-5	TRBV7-2	NA	CASSLDGDSPQHF	TGTGCCAGCAGCTTAGACGGCGATTCGCCCCAGCATTTT
NA	TRBJ2-5	TRBV2	NA	CASSSDYFQETQYF	TGTGCCAGCAGCTCCGACTATTTCCAAGAGACCCAGTACTTC
TRBD1	TRBJ1-2	TRBV20-1	few	CSASSGDRGNYGYTF	TGCAGTGCTTCCTCAGGGGACAGGGGTAACTATGGCTACACCTTC
NA	TRBJ2-7	TRBV6-6	NA	CASSINRESYEQYF	TGTGCCAGCAGTATTAACAGGGAATCCTACGAGCAGTACTTC